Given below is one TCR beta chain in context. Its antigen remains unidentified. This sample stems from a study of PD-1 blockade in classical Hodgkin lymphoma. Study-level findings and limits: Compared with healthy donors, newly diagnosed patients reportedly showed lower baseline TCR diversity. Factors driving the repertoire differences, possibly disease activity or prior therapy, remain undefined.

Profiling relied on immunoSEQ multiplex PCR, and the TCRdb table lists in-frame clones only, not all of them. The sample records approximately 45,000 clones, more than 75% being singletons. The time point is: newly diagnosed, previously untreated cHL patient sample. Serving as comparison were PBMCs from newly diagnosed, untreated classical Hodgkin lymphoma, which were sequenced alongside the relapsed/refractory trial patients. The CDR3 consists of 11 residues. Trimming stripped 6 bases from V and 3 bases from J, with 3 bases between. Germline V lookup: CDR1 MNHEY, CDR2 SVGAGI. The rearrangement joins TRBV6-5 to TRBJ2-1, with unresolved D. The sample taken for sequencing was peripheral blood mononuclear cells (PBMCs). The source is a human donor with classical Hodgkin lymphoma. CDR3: CASRRYNEQFF. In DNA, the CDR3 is TGTGCCAGCAGGCGCTACAATGAGCAGTTCTTC.